These 27 T cell receptor beta chains were all obtained from the same sample, sequenced in a study of T-cell memory formation after mild COVID-19. TCRdb fed the 5' RACE reads into MiXCR, producing one record per CDR3 protein. The data contain fewer than 350,000 distinct CDR3 sequences, roughly an eighth of them singletons. Sample: PBMCs or a T cell subset sorted from them (not recorded which). The source of these receptors is a man between 18 and 35 years old who had mild COVID-19 (a few samples of this study predate the infection). Cell type and time point are not known.

This clonotype showed up just a few times. This chain connects TRBV7-2 to TRBJ1-1; D may be TRBD1 (5 bases). This CDR3 is built from 17 residues. Trimming shortened V by 0 bases and J by 1 base, and 15 bases separated the two germline ends. Germline V gives CDR1 SGHTA, CDR2 FQGNSA. CDR3 bases: TGTGCCAGCAGCTTAGCGCGAAAGGGGAGGGCGAACACTGAAGCTTTCTTT. It is translated as CASSLARKGRANTEAFF.

The chain couples TRBV12-3 or TRBV12-4 to TRBJ1-4, with TRBD1 as a possible D gene (5 bases). The CDR3 is 14 residues long. The V end was cut by 6 bases, the J end by 5 bases, with 13 bases between. CDR3 in DNA: TGTGCCAGCAGGAGGGGAATTAGCAATGAAAAACTGTTTTTT. This translates into CASRRGISNEKLFF.

The chain is built from TRBV12-3 or TRBV12-4 and TRBJ2-3; 7 nucleotides align to TRBD1. The CDR3 sequence is 15 residues long. V was pared by 3 bases and J by 2 bases, with 5 bases of the junction left unmatched. The CDR3 DNA is TGTGCCAGCAGTTTCATGGACAGGACCACAGATACGCAGTATTTT. Its translation is CASSFMDRTTDTQYF.

The V call is TRBV9, the J call TRBJ2-1; D might be TRBD1 (5 bases). With 3 bases removed from V and 10 bases from J, the gap between germline ends came to 8 bases. The CDR3 sequence is 11 residues long. In germline, CDR1 is SGDLS, CDR2 YYNGEE. The CDR3 region is CASSDRQEQFF. In DNA form, the CDR3 reads TGTGCCAGCAGCGATCGACAGGAGCAGTTCTTC. Full variable domain (rest looked up from reference TRBV9 and TRBJ2-1): DSGVTQTPKHLITATGQRVTLRCSPRSGDLSVYWYQQSLDQGLQFLIQYYNGEERAKGNILERFSAQQFPDLHSELNLSSLELGDSALYFCASSDRQEQFFGPGTRLTVL.

This clonotype has only a few counts. V and J are TRBV7-2 and TRBJ2-4; 8 bases map to TRBD1. CDR1 and CDR2 (germline): SGHTA, FQGNSA. The CDR3 is 15 amino acids. With V trimmed by 3 bases and J by 6 bases, 7 bases remained unmatched. This chain's CDR3 is CASSFSRQGINIQYF. The DNA for the CDR3 is TGTGCCAGCAGCTTTTCCAGACAGGGGATAAACATTCAGTACTTC.

In its sample, this clonotype was seen a few times. This rearrangement joins TRBV24-1 to TRBJ2-5; 7 nucleotides match TRBD1. CDR1 is KGHDR, CDR2 SFDVKD, per germline. V shed 2 bases, J shed 3 bases, and the junction held 5 bases outside the gene matches. The length of the CDR3 is 15 residues. The CDR3 region is CATSDSPGQKETQYF. The CDR3 bases are TGTGCCACCAGTGATTCGCCGGGACAGAAAGAGACCCAGTACTTC.

Only a few counts were recorded for this clonotype. This chain joins TRBV7-2 and TRBJ2-3, with TRBD2 as a possible D gene (5 bases). V lost 5 bases and J 4 bases, leaving 10 bases between the germline ends. Germline values: CDR1 SGHTA, CDR2 FQGNSA. The CDR3 totals 13 residues. The CDR3 coding sequence is TGTGCCAGCAGCGGTCAACTAGCAGATACGCAGTATTTT. Translating gives CASSGQLADTQYF.

The chain recombines TRBV27 with TRBJ2-7; TRBD1 matches 7 bases. After removal of 11 bases from V and 2 bases from J, the junction contained 12 bases not matched to a gene. Germline-derived CDR1 and CDR2 are MNHEY and SMNVEV (reference sequence). CDR3 length equals 14 residues. The CDR3 nucleotides read TGTGCCCGGCAAGGGGGCGAAGTTACCTACGAGCAGTACTTC. This translates into CARQGGEVTYEQYF.

There are a few counts of this clonotype. V and J are TRBV5-1 and TRBJ2-3; TRBD2 agrees at 8 bases. Trimming removed 7 bases from V and 3 bases from J; junction bases left unmatched: 10. This CDR3 has 15 amino acids. Germline values: CDR1 SGHRS, CDR2 YFSETQ. The CDR3 bases are TGCGCCAGCTCCGCCCGGGGGGGGGTTACAGATACGCAGTATTTT. It yields the protein CASSARGGVTDTQYF.

This clonotype was picked up a small number of times. The gene calls are TRBV25-1 and TRBJ2-3; 7 nucleotides line up with TRBD2. Per the germline V gene, CDR1 is MGHDK and CDR2 is SYGVNS. The ends lost 5 bases at V and 2 bases at J; junction bases unmatched: 4. This CDR3 contains 14 residues. The CDR3 spells CASSTSEVTDTQYF. CDR3 DNA sequence: TGTGCCAGCAGTACTAGCGAGGTCACAGATACGCAGTATTTT.

The chain combines TRBV6-2 or TRBV6-3 with TRBJ1-5; D perhaps matches TRBD1 (6 bases). V was pared by 5 bases and J by 5 bases, with 19 bases between. Germline lookup yields CDR1 MNHEY and CDR2 SVGEGT. The CDR3 has 16 residues. CDR3: CASSVWQGRGDQPQHF. CDR3 sequence (DNA): TGTGCCAGCAGTGTATGGCAGGGGCGTGGGGATCAGCCCCAGCATTTT.

This rearrangement joins TRBV11-2 to TRBJ1-1; D unclear. Deletions cut 5 bases from V and 11 bases from J, with 15 bases between. This CDR3 has 12 residues. Germline V gives CDR1 SGHAT, CDR2 FQNNGV. The CDR3 sequence is CASSAQAKGAFF. As DNA, the CDR3 is TGTGCCAGCAGCGCTCAGGCTAAGGGCGCTTTCTTT.

This clonotype has only a few counts. The DNA of the CDR3 is TGTGCCAGCAGCCCCCAGGTCGGGTCGAACACCGGGGAGCTGTTTTTT. Its protein is CASSPQVGSNTGELFF. The chain is built from TRBV7-2 and TRBJ2-2; unclear D gene. CDR3 length: 16 residues. The V gene's germline CDR1 is SGHTA and CDR2 FQGNSA. V was pared by 5 bases and J by 0 bases, with 13 bases between.

Many counts were recorded for this clonotype. This rearrangement joins TRBV4-2 to TRBJ1-2; tentative D call: TRBD1 (5 bases). The CDR3 is 17 residues long. V was trimmed by 0 bases and J by 5 bases, leaving 19 bases between them. CDR1 and CDR2 from the germline V gene are LGHNA and YNFKEQ. Here the CDR3 DNA reads TGTGCCAGCAGCCAAGATGCGTCGGGCGCTGGGGGGTATGGCTACACCTTC. As protein: CASSQDASGAGGYGYTF.

This clonotype has only a few counts. The rearrangement joins TRBV7-2 to TRBJ1-4; TRBD1 aligns across 8 bases. Germline values: CDR1 SGHTA, CDR2 FQGNSA. V was pared by 4 bases and J by 8 bases, with 15 bases of the junction left unmatched. This CDR3 region has 17 residues. Written as DNA, the CDR3 is TGTGCCAGCAGCTCCAAGCCTAGACAGGGGAGGCAAGAAAAACTGTTTTTT. Its translation is CASSSKPRQGRQEKLFF.

This clonotype came up many times. The chain is built from TRBV4-1 and TRBJ1-5; D is ambiguous. CDR1 and CDR2 (germline): MGHRA, YSYEKL. The V gene lost 0 bases and the J gene lost 6 bases, with 12 bases spanning the gap. This CDR3 spans 15 amino acids. CDR3 coding DNA: TGCGCCAGCAGCCAAGATAGGTCGGGCGGTCAGCCCCAGCATTTT. This sequence encodes CASSQDRSGGQPQHF.

This clonotype has just a few counts. The CDR3 reads CASSFGALNYEQYV. The CDR3 nucleotides read TGTGCCAGCAGTTTCGGGGCCCTAAACTACGAGCAGTACGTC. The rearrangement links TRBV28 to TRBJ2-7; D possibly uses TRBD1 or TRBD2 (5 bases each). V was cut by 3 bases and J by 3 bases, with 12 bases left in between. CDR1 is MDHEN and CDR2 is SYDVKM in the germline V gene. This CDR3 region has 14 residues.

In this sample, this clonotype turned up a few times. V is TRBV29-1 and J is TRBJ2-1; TRBD2 is a possible D gene (6 bases). The CDR3 consists of 15 residues. The V end lost 1 base, the J end lost 1 base, and 11 bases lay between the germline ends. Per germline, CDR1 SQVTM and CDR2 ANQGSEA. The CDR3 loop is CSVEGRRASYNEQFF. In DNA form, the CDR3 reads TGCAGCGTTGAAGGCAGGAGGGCTTCCTACAATGAGCAGTTCTTC.

The chain is built from TRBV29-1 and TRBJ1-3; 9 positions agree with TRBD1. The J segment lost 2 bases and the V segment lost 7 bases, leaving 3 bases of the junction unmatched. Germline V gene data show CDR1 as SQVTM and CDR2 as ANQGSEA. The CDR3 runs 13 residues. The CDR3 loop reads CSAGDRAGNTIYF. DNA for the CDR3: TGCAGCGCCGGGGACAGGGCTGGAAACACCATATATTTT.

The chain couples TRBV12-3 or TRBV12-4 to TRBJ2-3; D is unclear. V was clipped by 2 bases and J by 8 bases, with 11 bases between them. The length of the CDR3 is 13 residues. CDR3 DNA sequence: TGTGCCAGCAGTTTACTAGTCTCTCGTACGCAGTATTTT. Encoded protein: CASSLLVSRTQYF.

This chain connects TRBV3-1 to TRBJ1-2, with D maybe TRBD1 (6 bases). The CDR3 is 13 residues long. Trimming took 3 bases from V and 6 from J, leaving 11 bases between them. The germline gives CDR1 LGHDT, CDR2 YNNKEL (reference sequence). The CDR3 nucleotides read TGTGCCAGCAGCCAGGTCCCAGGGGATGGCTACACCTTC. This encodes CASSQVPGDGYTF.

This chain uses TRBV9 with TRBJ2-7; 11 bases are a match to TRBD1. V shed 0 bases, J shed 4 bases, and the junction held 3 bases outside the gene matches. This CDR3 has 15 amino acids. Germline V lookup: CDR1 SGDLS, CDR2 YYNGEE. CDR3 loop: CASSVEGTGGYEQYF. For the CDR3, the DNA is TGTGCCAGCAGCGTAGAGGGGACAGGGGGGTACGAGCAGTACTTC.

Here the CDR3 reads CASSARNGGDEQFF. DNA for the CDR3: TGTGCCAGCAGTGCCCGGAACGGGGGGGATGAGCAGTTCTTC. The chain recombines TRBV2 with TRBJ2-1, with TRBD2 identical over 8 bases. CDR1 and CDR2 from the germline V gene are SNHLY and FYNNEI. This CDR3 is built from 14 residues. Trimming removed 4 bases from V and 8 bases from J; junction bases left unmatched: 7.

This clonotype was seen a few times. The gene calls are TRBV29-1 and TRBJ2-7; 7 bases line up with TRBD1. The CDR3 contains 16 residues. V was clipped by 0 bases and J by 0 bases; unmatched bases: 8. CDR1 is SQVTM, CDR2 ANQGSEA, per germline. The CDR3 reads CSVEDTRQGTSYEQYF. In DNA form, the CDR3 reads TGCAGCGTTGAAGATACCCGACAGGGTACCTCCTACGAGCAGTACTTC.

The table lists this clonotype with a few counts. This rearrangement joins TRBV7-2 to TRBJ2-1, with TRBD2 matching 7 bases. CDR1 is SGHTA and CDR2 is FQGNSA in the germline V gene. This CDR3 has 11 amino acids. Trimming took 5 bases from V and 16 from J; bases not matched to a gene: 8. As DNA, the CDR3 is TGTGCCAGCAGCCCGCGGGGGATACTCTTCTTC. It encodes CASSPRGILFF.

This clonotype turned up a few times. The rearrangement links TRBV6-5 to TRBJ1-6; no clear D gene. The CDR3 has 15 residues. The V end was cut by 0 bases, the J end by 11 bases, with 14 bases between. Per the germline V gene, CDR1 is MNHEY and CDR2 is SVGAGI. CDR3 DNA: TGTGCCAGCAGTTACTCGAGGCAGTTCCCTACACCCCTCCACTTT. Translating it yields CASSYSRQFPTPLHF.

With respect to this clonotype: Its ends do not fully match the called genes, so a read error is possible. The chain uses TRBV27 and TRBJ1-6; D not resolved. Looked up from germline, CDR1 is MNHEY and CDR2 is SMNVEV (reference sequence). The CDR3 is 17 amino acids. CDR3 in DNA: TGTGCCAGCAGTTTACTCGCCAATTTGGAATATAATTCACACCTCCACTTT. As protein: CASSLLANLEYNSHLHF.